This record covers a single T cell receptor (beta chain). The antigen is not known. The same CDR3 can be traced to other DNA sequences in this sample. With 60 Vbeta and 13 Jbeta primers, the PCR was carried out. Sequencing was performed with immunoSEQ multiplex PCR; in TCRdb, only in-frame clones are kept and a portion is missing. The table has some 65,000 clones, about 72% seen once. This record belongs to a study of cytomegalovirus exposure and HLA in healthy donors. Findings and limits, study-wide: Across donors, presence/absence analyses took sequencing depth to be roughly uniform. Most subjects had HLA-A and HLA-B alleles reportedly predicted accurately by TCR beta sequences.

Sequenced sample: PBMCs. The TCR was taken from a girl aged 10-17 years in good health and CMV-seropositive.

DNA for the CDR3: TGTGCCAGCAGCTCGAGCGGGGGCACAGATACGCAGTATTTT. This translates into CASSSSGGTDTQYF. The chain joins TRBV7-9 to TRBJ2-3, with 7 bases that match TRBD2. Trimming took 4 bases from V and 1 from J; bases not matched to a gene: 2. From germline, CDR1 is SEHNR and CDR2 FQNEAQ (reference sequence). This CDR3 has 14 amino acids.